One sample yielded the 23 T cell receptor beta chains listed below, sequenced in a study of blood T cell repertoires in COVID-19. Assay used: immunoSEQ multiplex PCR; TCRdb lists only in-frame clones, some missing. The sample includes 200,000 to 250,000 clones, 80% to 85% seen only once; the top ten take less than 20%. The sequencing input was peripheral blood. The source of these receptors is a man aged 25 to 40 with active or convalescent COVID-19.

The chain uses TRBV5-1 and TRBJ2-5; TRBD2 matches at 7 bases. V trimming: 4 bases; J trimming: 5 bases; junction bases outside the gene matches: 8. The CDR3 loop spans 14 amino acids. Germline loops: CDR1 SGHRS, CDR2 YFSETQ. The CDR3 here is CASSRLAEGETQYF. The CDR3 coding sequence is TGCGCCAGCAGCCGGCTAGCGGAAGGGGAGACCCAGTACTTC.

The V call is TRBV3-1 (or the pseudogene TRBV3-2), the J call TRBJ2-1, with TRBD2 matching over 16 bases. Trimming cost V 4 bases and J 9 bases; bases outside gene matches: 6. The CDR3 totals 16 residues. Germline V CDR1 and CDR2: LGHDT, YNNKEL (reference sequence). The CDR3 DNA reads as TGTGCCAGCAGCCCTTCCGGGACTAGCGGGAGGGGTGAGCAGTTCTTC. Its protein is CASSPSGTSGRGEQFF.

This clone turned up a few times. The V gene is TRBV7-9, the J gene TRBJ2-7; D is perhaps TRBD2 (5 bases). Per the germline V gene, CDR1 is SEHNR and CDR2 is FQNEAQ (reference sequence). The CDR3 spans 14 residues. Trimming cost V 1 base and J 0 bases, with 7 bases left between them. This chain's CDR3 is CASSLVGSSYEQYF. The CDR3 DNA sequence: TGTGCCAGCAGCTTAGTTGGGAGCTCCTACGAGCAGTACTTC.

The CDR3 loop reads CASNPEGADGYTF. CDR3 nucleotides: TGTGCCAGCAACCCGGAGGGGGCAGATGGCTACACCTTC. The chain employs TRBV12-3 or TRBV12-4 and TRBJ1-2; 7 nucleotides line up with TRBD1. The CDR3 runs 13 residues. V was pared by 7 bases and J by 6 bases, with 8 bases of the junction left unmatched.

The chain links TRBV2 to TRBJ2-7; 11 bases are a match to TRBD2. The CDR3 consists of 15 residues. J gave up 3 bases and V 6 bases, and 7 bases lay outside the gene matches. CDR1 and CDR2 from the germline V gene are SNHLY and FYNNEI. CDR3 nucleotides: TGTGCCAGCAGCGGAGGACTAGCGGGTGTCTACGAGCAGTACTTC. Translation gives CASSGGLAGVYEQYF. Full variable domain (remainder filled in from reference TRBV2 and TRBJ2-7): EPEVTQTPSHQVTQMGQEVILRCVPISNHLYFYWYRQILGQKVEFLVSFYNNEISEKSEIFDDQFSVERPDGSNFTLKIRSTKLEDSAMYFCASSGGLAGVYEQYFGPGTRLTVT.

This chain joins TRBV30 and TRBJ2-7, with D perhaps TRBD1 (5 bases). Germline values: CDR1 GTSNPN, CDR2 SVGIG (reference sequence). V lost 0 bases and J lost 7, with 16 bases in between. This CDR3 is 14 amino acids long. CDR3: CAWSVGAVLVEQYF. DNA of the CDR3: TGTGCCTGGAGTGTAGGGGCGGTCTTAGTAGAGCAGTACTTC.

The gene calls are TRBV5-1 and TRBJ2-7; D unclear. The CDR3 consists of 13 residues. The V and J ends lost 7 bases and 3 bases respectively, with 14 bases between them. Germline-derived CDR1 and CDR2 are SGHRS and YFSETQ. The CDR3 sequence is CASPARLFYEQYF. The CDR3 region has the DNA TGCGCCAGCCCCGCGCGGCTATTCTACGAGCAGTACTTC.

This clone was detected once. The chain carries TRBV6-6 and TRBJ2-3, with D perhaps matching TRBD2 (5 bases). The length of the CDR3 is 15 residues. Germline V gives CDR1 MNHNY, CDR2 SVGAGI (reference sequence). The V and J ends lost 7 bases and 4 bases respectively, with 18 bases between them. Written as DNA, the CDR3 is TGTGCCAGCACCAAAGGCCACGGGGTGGCAGATACGCAGTATTTT. As protein: CASTKGHGVADTQYF.

V and J are TRBV5-1 and TRBJ2-1; the match to TRBD1 covers 8 bases. Germline V gives CDR1 SGHRS, CDR2 YFSETQ. This CDR3 region has 17 residues. V was clipped by 4 bases and J by 2 bases; unmatched bases: 11. This chain's CDR3 is CASSLKGQGATYNEQFF. The CDR3 DNA reads as TGCGCCAGCAGCCTGAAAGGGCAGGGGGCTACCTACAATGAGCAGTTCTTC.

The chain is built from TRBV19 and TRBJ1-5; the D is unclear. V lost 6 bases, J lost 6 bases, and 15 bases lay in between. The germline gives CDR1 LNHDA, CDR2 SQIVND (reference sequence). The CDR3 length is 14 residues. Written as DNA, the CDR3 is TGTGCCAGTAGAGACGGACTCACCCCTCAGCCCCAGCATTTT. Its translation: CASRDGLTPQPQHF.

CDR3 loop: CASSLEEGYGYTF. The CDR3 DNA reads as TGTGCCAGCAGCTTGGAGGAGGGGTATGGCTACACCTTC. The rearrangement uses TRBV5-4 and TRBJ1-2, with D possibly matching TRBD1 (5 bases). V gave up 0 bases and J gave up 5 bases, with 8 bases separating them. The CDR3 extends over 13 amino acids. The V gene's germline CDR1 is SGHNT and CDR2 YYREEE (reference sequence).

This clone appeared a single time. V usage is TRBV6-1 and J usage is TRBJ2-1; D possibly corresponds to TRBD1 (5 bases). The CDR3 is 15 residues long. The V end was cut by 2 bases, the J end by 4 bases, with 12 bases between. Germline-derived CDR1 and CDR2 are MNHNS and SASEGT. The CDR3 sequence: CASSEKGLVYNEQFF. The CDR3 DNA follows: TGTGCCAGCAGTGAAAAGGGGCTCGTTTACAATGAGCAGTTCTTC.

This sequence joins TRBV13 and TRBJ2-3, with 15 bases lining up with TRBD2. Germline CDR1 reads PRHDT; CDR2 reads FYEKMQ (reference sequence). The CDR3 has 17 amino acids. The ends lost 5 bases at V and 2 bases at J; junction bases unmatched: 5. CDR3 sequence: CASSQGLAGGSTDTQYF. The CDR3 DNA sequence: TGTGCCAGCAGCCAGGGACTAGCGGGAGGCTCCACAGATACGCAGTATTTT.

The chain combines TRBV7-6 with TRBJ2-3; 12 nucleotides line up with TRBD1. Germline loops: CDR1 SGHVS, CDR2 FNYEAQ. CDR3 length equals 16 residues. Trimming took 5 bases from V and 4 from J; bases not matched to a gene: 7. CDR3 amino acids: CASSPRDRGQSDTQYF. In nucleotides, the CDR3 is TGTGCCAGCAGCCCGCGGGACAGGGGGCAGTCAGATACGCAGTATTTT.

The genes are TRBV6-5 and TRBJ2-7, with D unresolved. CDR3 length: 13 residues. Germline CDR1 MNHEY, CDR2 SVGAGI. Deletions cut 5 bases from V and 1 base from J, with 9 bases between. CDR3 sequence: CASSTTLSYEQYF. In DNA form, the CDR3 reads TGTGCCAGCAGTACGACTCTTTCCTACGAGCAGTACTTC.

The chain employs TRBV24-1 and TRBJ2-2; a possible D gene is TRBD2 (6 bases). The CDR3 runs to 14 residues. Trimming shortened V by 6 bases and J by 2 bases, and 9 bases separated the two germline ends. Germline V gives CDR1 KGHDR, CDR2 SFDVKD. The CDR3 reads CATSYSGNTGELFF. The CDR3 nucleotides are TGTGCCACCAGTTATAGCGGAAACACCGGGGAGCTGTTTTTT.

This clone has just one count. The rearrangement joins TRBV5-1 to TRBJ1-5, with 7 bases fitting TRBD1. Germline values: CDR1 SGHRS, CDR2 YFSETQ. V gave up 0 bases and J gave up 4 bases; unmatched junction bases: 4. CDR3 length: 15 residues. CDR3 nucleotide sequence: TGCGCCAGCAGCTTGGAGGGACAGAATAATCAGCCCCAGCATTTT. Amino acids: CASSLEGQNNQPQHF.

The rearrangement uses TRBV4-2 and TRBJ1-3; D gene uncertain. V was trimmed by 0 bases and J by 3 bases, leaving 15 bases between them. CDR1 is LGHNA and CDR2 is YNFKEQ in the germline V gene. CDR3 length: 17 residues. CDR3 sequence reads: CASSQDGPGGLGNTIYF. CDR3 coding DNA: TGTGCCAGCAGCCAAGATGGGCCGGGAGGGCTTGGAAACACCATATATTTT.

This clone was counted only a few times. The V and J genes are TRBV6-2 or TRBV6-3 and TRBJ2-7, with 10 bases identical to TRBD2. V was pared by 6 bases and J by 0 bases, with 2 bases of the junction left unmatched. The CDR3 has 14 amino acids. The germline gives CDR1 MNHEY, CDR2 SVGEGT. Written as DNA, the CDR3 is TGTGCCAGCAGCGTAGCGGGAGGCTCCTACGAGCAGTACTTC. It codes for CASSVAGGSYEQYF.

This chain joins TRBV4-3 and TRBJ2-7, with D tentatively TRBD1 (6 bases). This CDR3 is 13 amino acids long. CDR1 is LGHNA and CDR2 is YSLEER in the germline V gene. The V gene lost 3 bases and the J gene lost 0 bases, with 6 bases spanning the gap. CDR3 protein: CASSQDSSYEQYF. The CDR3 DNA sequence: TGCGCCAGCAGCCAGGACAGCTCCTACGAGCAGTACTTC.

On this clone: At one end the junction does not follow the germline gene, possibly because of a read error. The chain is built from TRBV10-2 and TRBJ1-6; 8 positions agree with TRBD1. Germline CDR1 reads WSHSY; CDR2 reads SAAADI. This CDR3 contains 15 residues. CDR3 residues: CANQGANRKNSPLHF. CDR3 DNA: TGTGCCAACCAGGGGGCGAACAGGAAAAATTCACCCCTCCACTTT.

V and J are TRBV19 and TRBJ2-3; 8 bases line up with TRBD1. J gave up 4 bases and V 7 bases, and 7 bases lay outside the gene matches. The CDR3 is 14 residues long. The germline V gene encodes CDR1 LNHDA and CDR2 SQIVND (reference sequence). The CDR3 region is CASIVPDRADTQYF. CDR3 in DNA: TGTGCCAGTATTGTGCCGGACAGGGCAGATACGCAGTATTTT.

This chain links TRBV3-1 (or the pseudogene TRBV3-2) with TRBJ1-1; D remains ambiguous. The CDR3 spans 15 residues. Looked up from germline, CDR1 is LGHDT and CDR2 is YNNKEL (reference sequence). Trimming pared 4 bases from V and 1 base from J, leaving 13 bases between. For the CDR3, the DNA is TGTGCCAGCAGCCCCCCCCGGGTTTCGAACACTGAAGCTTTCTTT. Residues: CASSPPRVSNTEAFF.